This entry describes one T cell receptor (beta chain). The antigen it recognizes is unknown. No qualities accompany the bases; no much larger clone lies one base away. The sample belongs to a study of OX40 agonist ivuxolimab in advanced cancers. Notes on the research overall: Ivuxolimab was a fully human IgG2 agonistic monoclonal antibody targeting the costimulatory receptor OX40 (CD134). Intravenous ivuxolimab was administered to patients every 2 weeks at six dose levels: 0.01, 0.1, 0.3, 1.5, 3 and 10 mg/kg. Among the 52 dose-escalation patients, some 20 had hepatocellular carcinoma, 15 or so melanoma, 9 renal cell carcinoma and 9 head and neck cancer. In the dose-escalation cohort, about four fifths of patients were male, and the mean age was approximately 60 years with a range of about 20 to 80. Patients were allowed to have had prior anti-PD-1, anti-PD-L1 or anti-CTLA-4 therapy, and roughly two fifths of the dose-escalation patients had been treated with checkpoint inhibitors. Partial responses were achieved by three dose-escalation patients, of whom one had hepatocellular carcinoma and two had cutaneous melanoma. The purpose of peripheral TCRbeta sequencing was to test whether ivuxolimab changed TCR sequence diversity and led to clonal T-cell expansion. The paper describes the monotherapy dose-escalation part (N ≈ 49 patients) of the phase I trial of ivuxolimab.

To sequence the TCRbeta CDR3 region, genomic DNA was isolated from the sorted cells. The immunoSEQ Assay was used to sequence the TCRbeta CDR3 regions. TCRdb's version of the immuneACCESS table is confined to in-frame rearrangements and falls short of the full clone set. An unresolved V gene accounts for under half of the shortfall where checked; the remainder is of unknown origin. The sample table lists tens of thousands of clones, approximately 71% of them with a count of one. The ten most abundant clones make up more than 2.5% of the sample. Points the paper makes about the study in general: After ivuxolimab, CD8+ T cells had more expanded clones than CD4+ T cells on average. Partial responders in the 0.1-3.0 mg/kg groups had among the lowest normalized peripheral clonal expansion, especially among CD8+ T cells. Low levels of normalized T-cell clonal expansion were also shown by some nonresponding patients. Antigen specificity was not determined for the clonally expanded peripheral T cells. Clonal expansion of both CD4+ and CD8+ blood T cells was observed from baseline to week 6 at doses 0.1 to 3.0 mg/kg.

The trial excluded patients who had a history of autoimmune disease or were on systemic immunosuppression. Peripheral blood for TCR sequencing was collected from all dose cohorts at baseline, on cycle 4 day 1, and on cycle 7 day 1. Samples were obtained from an open-label, multicenter, first-in-human phase I dose-escalation trial of ivuxolimab. Adults with locally advanced or metastatic melanoma, renal cell carcinoma, hepatocellular carcinoma or head and neck squamous cell carcinoma were enrolled in the trial. Before TCR sequencing, CD4+ and CD8+ T cells were separately sorted from peripheral blood. The CDR3 numbers 14 residues from cysteine through phenylalanine. The entry retains the CDR3 DNA only, 42 bases that are in frame from base 1. Cut back by 8 bases and 0 bases, the V and J ends lie 13 bases apart. The germline V gene specifies KGHSH as CDR1 and LQKENI as CDR2.

The material sequenced was CD4+ or CD8+ T cells sorted from blood, taken in a trial of the OX40 agonist ivuxolimab. The receptor's source is an adult with an advanced solid tumor such as melanoma, head and neck, liver or kidney cancer. The sequence is built from TRBV18 and TRBJ1-1; the D gene remains uncertain. The CDR3 here reads CASHKDRMNTEAFF. The bases are TGTGCCAGCCACAAGGACCGCATGAACACTGAAGCTTTCTTT. Supplemented by the reference TRBV18 and TRBJ1-1 proteins around the CDR3, the complete variable domain is NAGVMQNPRHLVRRRGQEARLRCSPMKGHSHVYWYRQLPEEGLKFMVYLQKENIIDESGMPKERFSAEFPKEGPSILRIQQVVRGDSAAYFCASHKDRMNTEAFFGQGTRLTVV.